The 19 T cell receptor beta chains below were found in one sample sequenced in a study of OX40 agonist ivuxolimab in advanced cancers. The method behind the library was the immunoSEQ multiplex PCR assay. As stored in TCRdb, this immuneACCESS dataset retains in-frame rearrangements with V and J assigned. A fraction of the clones does not appear; measured against another copy, unresolved V genes explain less than half of the discrepancy, and the remainder lacks a known reason. The sample yields 70,000 to 80,000 clones; approximately 89% were counted once. The top ten constitute approximately 0.38% of the sample. The source material was CD4+ or CD8+ T cells sorted from blood, sampled in a trial of the OX40 agonist ivuxolimab. These receptors were obtained from an adult with an advanced solid tumor such as melanoma, head and neck, liver or kidney cancer.

The chain is built from TRBV5-8 and TRBJ2-3; no firm D call. Germline V gene data show CDR1 as SGHTS and CDR2 as YDEGEE. This CDR3 contains 15 residues. V was trimmed by 5 bases and J by 1 base, leaving 14 bases between them. The CDR3 DNA follows: TGTGCCAGCAGTTCCTCACAGACACGCACAGATACGCAGTATTTT. This sequence encodes CASSSSQTRTDTQYF.

Details on this clone: One junction end disagrees with the germline gene, perhaps due to a read error. V and J are TRBV6-5 and TRBJ2-7; TRBD2 aligns across 13 bases. Germline assignment: CDR1 MNHEY and CDR2 SVGAGI. The length of the CDR3 is 15 residues. The CDR3 is CASSNSGLAGFEQYF. The CDR3 DNA follows: TGTGCCAGCAGTAACTCGGGACTAGCGGGATTCGAGCAGTACTTC.

The V call is TRBV6-5, the J call TRBJ1-1; a weak D match, TRBD1 (6 bases). The CDR3 sequence is 14 residues long. V lost 7 bases to trimming and J lost 3 bases, with 15 bases between them. The germline V gene has CDR1 MNHEY and CDR2 SVGAGI. CDR3 protein: CASTKGHLYTEAFF. The CDR3 DNA is TGTGCCAGCACTAAGGGACACCTCTACACTGAAGCTTTCTTT.

The rearrangement links TRBV5-5 to TRBJ2-3; 13 bases line up with TRBD2. The germline CDR1 and CDR2 sequences are SGHKS and YYEKEE (reference sequence). This CDR3 spans 17 amino acids. The V segment lost 4 bases and the J segment 0 bases; nucleotides outside the gene matches: 5. CDR3 DNA: TGTGCCAGCAGCGGAACGGGACTAGCGGGGAGCACAGATACGCAGTATTTT. This encodes CASSGTGLAGSTDTQYF.

This clone is a singleton in its sample. The chain joins TRBV19 to TRBJ2-3, with 8 bases matching TRBD1. CDR3 length: 16 residues. Trimming cost V 10 bases and J 3 bases; bases outside gene matches: 15. Per the germline V gene, CDR1 is LNHDA and CDR2 is SQIVND (reference sequence). The CDR3 loop reads CATTPAGQGATDTQYF. In DNA form, the CDR3 reads TGTGCCACGACCCCGGCAGGGCAGGGGGCAACAGATACGCAGTATTTT.

The chain couples TRBV4-3 to TRBJ1-2, with D hard to call. Germline V gene data show CDR1 as LGHNA and CDR2 as YSLEER. V dropped 0 bases and J dropped 3 bases, with 2 bases sitting between them. The CDR3 spans 12 residues. The CDR3 sequence is CASSQDYYGYTF. CDR3 in DNA: TGCGCCAGCAGCCAAGACTACTATGGCTACACCTTC.

V is TRBV5-8 and J is TRBJ1-2; 9 bases are a match to TRBD1. There are 17 residues in the CDR3. The ends lost 4 bases at V and 2 bases at J; junction bases unmatched: 12. The germline V gene encodes CDR1 SGHTS and CDR2 YDEGEE. This chain's CDR3 is CASSTPVGTGPNYGYTF. DNA for the CDR3: TGTGCCAGCAGCACGCCCGTGGGGACAGGGCCCAACTATGGCTACACCTTC.

The chain has TRBV5-6 and TRBJ1-3; D gene uncertain. The CDR3 covers 15 residues. Per germline, CDR1 SGHDT and CDR2 YYEEEE. Between the trimmed V and J ends, which lost 0 bases and 0 bases, there was a span of 7 bases. This CDR3 is CASSLGLLSGNTIYF. The CDR3 DNA follows: TGTGCCAGCAGCTTGGGTCTACTCTCTGGAAACACCATATATTTT.

The V and J genes are TRBV25-1 and TRBJ2-1, with TRBD2 matching 12 bases. The germline gives CDR1 MGHDK, CDR2 SYGVNS. The CDR3 sequence is 15 residues long. V gave up 2 bases and J gave up 7 bases; unmatched junction bases: 3. The CDR3 sequence: CASSEPSGRVNEQFF. The CDR3 bases are TGTGCCAGCAGTGAACCTAGCGGGAGGGTAAATGAGCAGTTCTTC.

The chain uses TRBV19 and TRBJ2-5; D perhaps matches TRBD2 (7 bases). The CDR3 runs to 15 residues. In germline, CDR1 is LNHDA, CDR2 SQIVND (reference sequence). V lost 4 bases to trimming and J lost 3 bases, with 15 bases between them. The CDR3 coding sequence is TGTGCCAGTAGTAACGTACGGGGGGCGAAAGAGACCCAGTACTTC. Its protein product is CASSNVRGAKETQYF.

The V call is TRBV25-1, the J call TRBJ2-7, with 8 bases aligning to TRBD1. The CDR3 is 15 amino acids. The germline gives CDR1 MGHDK, CDR2 SYGVNS. The V segment lost 2 bases and the J segment 4 bases; nucleotides outside the gene matches: 7. CDR3 region: CASSEANRGVYEQYF. The CDR3 nucleotides are TGTGCCAGCAGTGAAGCCAACAGGGGGGTTTACGAGCAGTACTTC.

The rearrangement uses TRBV14 and TRBJ1-1; 7 bases align to TRBD1. The CDR3 is 14 residues long. Germline lookup yields CDR1 SGHDN and CDR2 FVKESK. The V and J ends lost 0 bases and 11 bases, in that order; junction bases with no gene match: 9. CDR3 DNA sequence: TGTGCCAGCAGCCAAGATCAGGTTTCGGACAGGGCTTTCTTT. Translation gives CASSQDQVSDRAFF.

The genes are TRBV10-3 and TRBJ1-5; a weak D match, TRBD1 (6 bases). Trimming took 2 bases from V and 7 from J, leaving 12 bases between them. The CDR3 spans 14 residues. CDR1 and CDR2 (germline): ENHRY, SYGVKD. Here the CDR3 reads CAISEGGLGQPQHF. For the CDR3, the DNA is TGTGCCATCAGTGAGGGGGGCTTGGGACAGCCCCAGCATTTT.

CDR3 in amino acids: CASSPMDGTSYEQYF. The DNA for the CDR3 is TGCGCCAGCAGCCCTATGGACGGTACCTCCTACGAGCAGTACTTC. This chain links TRBV4-1 with TRBJ2-7; no firm D call. This CDR3 has 15 amino acids. The V end lost 4 bases, the J end lost 0 bases, and 13 bases lay between the germline ends. Germline assignment: CDR1 MGHRA and CDR2 YSYEKL.

CDR3 protein: CASSLARQDSGYTF. The CDR3 nucleotides are TGTGCCAGCAGCTTGGCCCGCCAGGATAGTGGCTACACCTTC. The V and J genes are TRBV5-5 and TRBJ1-2; D is ambiguous. Trimming removed 0 bases from V and 7 bases from J, with 13 bases in between. CDR3 size: 14 residues. The germline gives CDR1 SGHKS, CDR2 YYEKEE (reference sequence).

The rearrangement links TRBV2 to TRBJ2-3; a weak D match, TRBD2 (5 bases). Germline V gene sequence: CDR1 SNHLY, CDR2 FYNNEI. V lost 10 bases and J 5 bases, leaving 10 bases between the germline ends. The CDR3 runs to 11 residues. The CDR3 loop reads CAIHAGDTQYF. DNA of the CDR3: TGTGCCATCCACGCGGGAGATACGCAGTATTTT.

The CDR3 protein is CASSLASGRDYEQFF. The DNA of the CDR3 is TGTGCCAGCAGCTTAGCTAGCGGGAGAGACTATGAGCAGTTCTTC. The chain carries TRBV7-2 and TRBJ2-1; 9 bases are shared with TRBD2. The CDR3 length is 15 residues. Per germline, CDR1 SGHTA and CDR2 FQGNSA. V was pared by 0 bases and J by 8 bases, with 5 bases of the junction left unmatched.

The chain combines TRBV7-2 with TRBJ1-3, with unresolved D. The CDR3 runs to 14 residues. Germline V CDR1 and CDR2: SGHTA, FQGNSA. The V gene lost 5 bases and the J gene lost 4 bases, with 12 bases spanning the gap. CDR3 sequence (DNA): TGTGCCAGCAGCAGATATACTCAGGGAAACACCATATATTTT. Amino acids: CASSRYTQGNTIYF.

Written as DNA, the CDR3 is TGTGCCAGTAGAACCACCGAGCGGGGGTCCTACAATGAGCAGTTCTTC. This sequence encodes CASRTTERGSYNEQFF. V and J are TRBV19 and TRBJ2-1, with 8 bases lining up with TRBD2. V trimming: 6 bases; J trimming: 1 base; junction bases outside the gene matches: 8. Germline V lookup: CDR1 LNHDA, CDR2 SQIVND (reference sequence). CDR3 size: 16 residues. The full variable domain, completed using reference TRBV19 and TRBJ2-1, is DGGITQSPKYLFRKEGQNVTLSCEQNLNHDAMYWYRQDPGQGLRLIYYSQIVNDFQKGDIAEGYSVSREKKESFPLTVTSAQKNPTAFYLCASRTTERGSYNEQFFGPGTRLTVL.